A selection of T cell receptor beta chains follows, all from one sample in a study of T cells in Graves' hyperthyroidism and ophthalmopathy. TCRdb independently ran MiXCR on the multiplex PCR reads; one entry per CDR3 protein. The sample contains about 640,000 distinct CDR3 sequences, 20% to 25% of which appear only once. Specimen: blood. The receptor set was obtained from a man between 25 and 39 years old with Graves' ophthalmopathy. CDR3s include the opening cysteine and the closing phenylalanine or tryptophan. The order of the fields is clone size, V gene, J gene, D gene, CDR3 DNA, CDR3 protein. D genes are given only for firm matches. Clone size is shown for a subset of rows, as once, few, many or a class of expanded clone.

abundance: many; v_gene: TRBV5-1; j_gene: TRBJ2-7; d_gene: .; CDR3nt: TGCGCCAGCAGCTTGGAACCTCGGACGGGATACGAGCAGTACTTC; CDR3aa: CASSLEPRTGYEQYF
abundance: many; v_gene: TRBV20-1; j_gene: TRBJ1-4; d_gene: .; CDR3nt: TGCAGTGCTCGTCAGTTGCAGGAAGAGTTGGAAAAACTGTTTTTT; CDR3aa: CSARQLQEELEKLFF
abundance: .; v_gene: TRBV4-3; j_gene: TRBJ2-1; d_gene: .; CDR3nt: TGCGCCAGCAGCCAAGACAGGGAATTATACAATGAGCAGTTCTTC; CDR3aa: CASSQDRELYNEQFF
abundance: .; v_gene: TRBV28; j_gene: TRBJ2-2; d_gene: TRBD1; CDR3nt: TGTGCCAGCAGCCGCGGACAGGGAGCAAACACCGGGGAGCTGTTTTTT; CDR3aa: CASSRGQGANTGELFF
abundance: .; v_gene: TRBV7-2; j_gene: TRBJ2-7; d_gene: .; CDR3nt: TGTGCCAGCAGCTCACCACGTTACGAGCAGTACTTC; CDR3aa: CASSSPRYEQYF
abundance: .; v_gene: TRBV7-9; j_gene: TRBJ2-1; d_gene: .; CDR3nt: TGTGCCAGCAGCTTAGCCTCTCCTCTAAGTGGTGAGCAGTTCTTC; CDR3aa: CASSLASPLSGEQFF
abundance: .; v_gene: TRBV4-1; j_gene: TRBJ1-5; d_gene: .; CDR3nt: TGCGCCAGCAGTCATACATCCGGACTCAATCAGCCCCAGCATTTT; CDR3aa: CASSHTSGLNQPQHF
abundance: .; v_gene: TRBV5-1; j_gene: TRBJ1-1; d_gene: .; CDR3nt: TGCGCCAGCAGCTTGTCGTCGAACACTGAAGCTTTCTTT; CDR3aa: CASSLSSNTEAFF
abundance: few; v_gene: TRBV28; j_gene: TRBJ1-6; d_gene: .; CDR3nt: TGTGCCAGCAGTTTATCGTCCGGGGGCGGCTCACCCCTCCACTTT; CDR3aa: CASSLSSGGGSPLHF
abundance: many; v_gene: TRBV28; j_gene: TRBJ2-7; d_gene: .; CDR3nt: TGTGCCAGCAGATCCGACACGGGCTTATACGAGCAGTACTTC; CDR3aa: CASRSDTGLYEQYF
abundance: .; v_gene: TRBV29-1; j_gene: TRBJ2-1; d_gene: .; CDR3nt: TGCAGCGTTGTAGGAGAGTACAATGAGCAGTTCTTC; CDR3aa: CSVVGEYNEQFF
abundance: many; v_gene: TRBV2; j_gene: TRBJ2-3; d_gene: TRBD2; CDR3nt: TGTGCCAGCAGCCGACTAGCGGGATTGGATACGCAGTATTTT; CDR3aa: CASSRLAGLDTQYF
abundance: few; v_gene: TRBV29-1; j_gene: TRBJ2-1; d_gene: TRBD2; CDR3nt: TGCAGCGTCATAGGGGAGGGCCTATACAATGAGCAGTTCTTC; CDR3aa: CSVIGEGLYNEQFF
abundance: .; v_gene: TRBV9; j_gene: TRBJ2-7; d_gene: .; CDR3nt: TGTGCCAGCAGCGCTGGAGAACCGGGGCTGGGCTACGAGCAGTACTTC; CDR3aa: CASSAGEPGLGYEQYF
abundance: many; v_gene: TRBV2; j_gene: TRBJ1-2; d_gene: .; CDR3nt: TGTGCCAGCAGACAACAGGGAGCGGATGGCTACACCTTC; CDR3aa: CASRQQGADGYTF
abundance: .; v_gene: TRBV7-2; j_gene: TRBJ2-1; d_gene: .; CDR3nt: TGTGCCAGCAGTTTAGCAGGACAGCTATCCTACAATGAGCAGTTCTTC; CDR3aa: CASSLAGQLSYNEQFF
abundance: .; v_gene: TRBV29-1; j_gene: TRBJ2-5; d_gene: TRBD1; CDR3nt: TGCAGCGTTGAAGTCGTGGGCAGGGGGAGAGAGACCCAGTACTTC; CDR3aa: CSVEVVGRGRETQYF
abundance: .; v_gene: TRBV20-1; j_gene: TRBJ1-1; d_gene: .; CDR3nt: TGCGGTACTCGCGGACTTGAAGCTTTCTTT; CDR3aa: CGTRGLEAFF
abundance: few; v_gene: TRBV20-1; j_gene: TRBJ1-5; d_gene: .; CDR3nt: TGCAGTGCTAGTGGCGGGCTCGGTCAGCCCCAGCATTTT; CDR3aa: CSASGGLGQPQHF
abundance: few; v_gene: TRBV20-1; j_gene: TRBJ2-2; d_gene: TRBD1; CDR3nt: TGCAGTGCTAGAGGTCCCGGGACAGGGTTGATCGGGGAGCTGTTTTTT; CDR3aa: CSARGPGTGLIGELFF
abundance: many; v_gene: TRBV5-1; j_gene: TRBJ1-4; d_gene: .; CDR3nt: TGCGCCAGCAGCCCTTCGGCAGGCGCAACTAATGAAAAACTGTTTTTT; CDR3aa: CASSPSAGATNEKLFF
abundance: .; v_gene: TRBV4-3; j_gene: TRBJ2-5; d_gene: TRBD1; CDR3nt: TGCGCCAGCAGTCATTACGGGACAGGGCGAGAGACCCAGTACTTC; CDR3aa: CASSHYGTGRETQYF
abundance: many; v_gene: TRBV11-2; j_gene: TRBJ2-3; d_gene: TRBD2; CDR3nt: TGTGCCAGCAGCCGACTAGCGAGCTTGGATACGCAGTATTTT; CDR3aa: CASSRLASLDTQYF
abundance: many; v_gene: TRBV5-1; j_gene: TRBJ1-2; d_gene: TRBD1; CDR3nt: TGCGCCAGCAGTTTTCCGGGACAGGCGAGTGGCTACACCTTC; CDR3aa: CASSFPGQASGYTF
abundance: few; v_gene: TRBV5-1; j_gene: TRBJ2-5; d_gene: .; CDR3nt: TGTGCCAGCAGCTTCGAGTACCAAGAGACCCAGTACTTC; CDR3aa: CASSFEYQETQYF
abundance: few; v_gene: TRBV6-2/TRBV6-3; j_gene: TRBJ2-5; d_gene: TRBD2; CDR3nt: TGTGCCAGCAGTTACTTGGGCGGGAGTCGGGAGACCCAGTACTTC; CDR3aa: CASSYLGGSRETQYF
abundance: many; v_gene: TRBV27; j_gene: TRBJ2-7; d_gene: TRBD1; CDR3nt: TGTGCCAGCAGCCCAGGACAGGGCTATTCCTACGAGCAGTACTTC; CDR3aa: CASSPGQGYSYEQYF
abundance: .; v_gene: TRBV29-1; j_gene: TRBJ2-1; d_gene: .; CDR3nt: TGCAGCGTTGAAGAGAGGCGGAACAATGAGCAGTTCTTC; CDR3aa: CSVEERRNNEQFF
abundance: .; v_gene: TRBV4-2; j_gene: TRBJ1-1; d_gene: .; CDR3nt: TGTGCCAGCAGACAAACCTACGGCCTGACTGAAGCTTTCTTT; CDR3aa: CASRQTYGLTEAFF
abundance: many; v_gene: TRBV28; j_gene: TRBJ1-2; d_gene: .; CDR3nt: TGTGCCAGCAGTCGGAGTGACAACTCTAACTATGGCTACACCTTC; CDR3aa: CASSRSDNSNYGYTF
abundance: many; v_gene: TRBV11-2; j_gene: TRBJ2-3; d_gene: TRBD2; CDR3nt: TGTGCCAGCAGCCCTTACCAACGACTAGCGGGGAGGCAAGATACGCAGTATTTT; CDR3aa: CASSPYQRLAGRQDTQYF
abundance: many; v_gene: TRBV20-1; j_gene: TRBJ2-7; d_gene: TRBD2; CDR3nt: TGCAGTGCTAGAGATCCCGCGGGAGGAGGGAACGAGCAGTACTTC; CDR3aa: CSARDPAGGGNEQYF
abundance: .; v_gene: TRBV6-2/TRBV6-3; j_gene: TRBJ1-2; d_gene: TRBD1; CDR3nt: TGTGCCAGCAGCAAGTACAACCGACAGGGGAGTAACTATGGCTACACCTTC; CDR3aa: CASSKYNRQGSNYGYTF
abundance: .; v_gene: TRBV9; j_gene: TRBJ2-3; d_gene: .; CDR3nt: TGTGCCAGCAGCGTAGGTACTAGCCTAGATACGCAGTATTTT; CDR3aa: CASSVGTSLDTQYF
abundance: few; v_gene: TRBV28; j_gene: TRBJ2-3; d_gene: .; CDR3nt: TGTGCCAGCAGCTCAGGGGTAGATACGCAGTATTTT; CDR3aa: CASSSGVDTQYF
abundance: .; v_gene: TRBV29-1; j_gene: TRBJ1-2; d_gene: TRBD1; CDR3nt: TGCAGCGGAATAGCCGGGACAGGGAACTATGGCTACACCTTC; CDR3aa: CSGIAGTGNYGYTF
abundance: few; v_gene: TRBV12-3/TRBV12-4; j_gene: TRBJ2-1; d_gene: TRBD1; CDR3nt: TGTGCCAGCAGTTCATACAGGGGGCAAGTGAATGAGCAGTTCTTC; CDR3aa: CASSSYRGQVNEQFF
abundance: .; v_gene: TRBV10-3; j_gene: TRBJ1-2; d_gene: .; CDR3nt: TGTGCCATCAGTGAGTCGAACAATGGCTACACCTTC; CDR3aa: CAISESNNGYTF
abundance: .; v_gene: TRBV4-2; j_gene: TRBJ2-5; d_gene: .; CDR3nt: TGTGCCAGCAGCCAAGGGATGGCAGACCAAGAGACCCAGTACTTC; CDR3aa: CASSQGMADQETQYF
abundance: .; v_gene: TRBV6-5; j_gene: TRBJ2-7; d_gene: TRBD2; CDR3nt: TGTGCCAGCAGTTACTCGGGGACTAGCGGGTACGAGCAGTACTTC; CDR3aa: CASSYSGTSGYEQYF
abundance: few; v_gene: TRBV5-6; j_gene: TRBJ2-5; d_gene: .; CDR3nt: TGTGCCAGCAGCTTCGGACACTGGGGCCAAGAGACCCAGTACTTC; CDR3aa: CASSFGHWGQETQYF
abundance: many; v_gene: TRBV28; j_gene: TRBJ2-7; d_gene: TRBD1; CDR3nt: TGTGCCAGCAGTTCCGGACAGGGGGCACACGAGCAGTACTTC; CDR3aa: CASSSGQGAHEQYF